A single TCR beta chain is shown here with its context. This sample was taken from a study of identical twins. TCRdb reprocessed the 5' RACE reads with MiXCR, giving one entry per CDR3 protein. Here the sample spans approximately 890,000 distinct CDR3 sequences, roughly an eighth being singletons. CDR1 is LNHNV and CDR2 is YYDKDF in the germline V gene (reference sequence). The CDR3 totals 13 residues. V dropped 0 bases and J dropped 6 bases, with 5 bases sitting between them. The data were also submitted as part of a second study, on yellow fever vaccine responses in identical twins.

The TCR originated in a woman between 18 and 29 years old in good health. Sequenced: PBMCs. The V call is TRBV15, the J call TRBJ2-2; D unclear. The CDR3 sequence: CATSREGPGELFF. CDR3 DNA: TGTGCCACCAGCAGAGAAGGGCCCGGGGAGCTGTTTTTT.